The sequence of this TCR beta chain was determined in a study of CD4 T cells in relation to SARS-CoV-2 and coronaviruses. Overall study: Shared crossreactive spike epitopes were mapped to their HLA restriction. Study-wide findings and caveats: Pre-pandemic and post-infection samples never came from the same donor.

Unexposed donor CD4+ T cells date from about 2010-2019, before the COVID-19 pandemic. CD4+ T cells were isolated from the cells after about 11 days of culture. Libraries were prepared by immunoSEQ multiplex PCR; TCRdb keeps only in-frame clonotypes and omits some of them. The profile covers around 15,000 clones, with over 75% appearing a single time and approximately 10% taken by the ten largest. The table lists this clone with a few counts. The antigen is not known. Trimming left V 3 bases short and J 1 base short, with 13 bases between. Germline V gene lookup returns CDR1 DFQATT and CDR2 SNEGSKA (reference sequence). The CDR3 is 14 amino acids.

The chain recombines TRBV20-1 with TRBJ2-7; a possible D gene is TRBD2 (6 bases). The specimen sequenced was CD4+ T cells from PBMCs, cultured in vitro. The sequence was obtained from a human donor in good health. In DNA, the CDR3 is TGCAGTGCTAGTATCCTGGCGGGATCCTACGAGCAGTACTTC. Translating it yields CSASILAGSYEQYF.